This note documents a single TCR beta chain sequence. Original analysis: Researchers report that nucleated cell counts were estimated from reference gene primer amplification. The data were produced by immunoSEQ multiplex PCR, yet TCRdb's version contains in-frame clones alone and is incomplete. Clonal size and the V and J genes are those of that table, whereas D and trimming came from the DNA. The sample has about 300,000 clones, roughly 91% seen once. This entry comes from a study of blood T cell repertoires in COVID-19. The wider study: PBMCs, B-cell-depleted T cells, or T cells provided the cDNA or gDNA that made up the material.

After removal of 4 bases from V and 10 bases from J, the junction contained 12 bases not matched to a gene. From germline, CDR1 is SGHRS and CDR2 YFSETQ. The CDR3 contains 15 residues. Across about two dozen US areas, participants ranged in age from roughly 18 to 95 years. Exposed participants encountered a COVID-19 case during the 2 weeks preceding study entry. The source is a woman aged 45-65 years who had been exposed to COVID-19. Sample: PBMCs or T cells enriched from blood (not recorded which). The chain combines TRBV5-1 with TRBJ2-3, with 10 positions matching TRBD1. In DNA form, the CDR3 reads TGCGCCAGCAGCCCACCGGGACAGGGGTTCGGGGCGCAGTATTTT. Residues: CASSPPGQGFGAQYF.